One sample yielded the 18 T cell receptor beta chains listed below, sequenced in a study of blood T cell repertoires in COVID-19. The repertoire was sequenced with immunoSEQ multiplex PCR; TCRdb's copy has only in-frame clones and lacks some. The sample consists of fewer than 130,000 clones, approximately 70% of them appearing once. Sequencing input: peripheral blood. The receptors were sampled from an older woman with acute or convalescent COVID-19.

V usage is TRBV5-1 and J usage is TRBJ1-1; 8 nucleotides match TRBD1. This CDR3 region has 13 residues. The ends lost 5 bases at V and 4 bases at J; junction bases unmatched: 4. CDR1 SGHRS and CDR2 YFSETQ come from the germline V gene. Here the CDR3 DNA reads TGCGCCAGCAGAAATACAGGGGGCACTGAAGCTTTCTTT. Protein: CASRNTGGTEAFF.

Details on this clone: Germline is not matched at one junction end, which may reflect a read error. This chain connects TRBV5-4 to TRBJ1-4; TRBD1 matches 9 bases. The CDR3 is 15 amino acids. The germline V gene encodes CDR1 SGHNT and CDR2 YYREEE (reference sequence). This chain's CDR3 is CASSTEQGANEKLFF. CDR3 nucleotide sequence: TGTGCCAGCAGCACCGAACAGGGGGCTAACGAAAAACTGTTTTTT.

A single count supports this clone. This chain's CDR3 is CASSEERGRRGNTIYF. The CDR3 DNA follows: TGTGCCAGCAGTGAAGAGAGGGGGCGTCGCGGAAACACCATATATTTT. The chain has TRBV6-1 and TRBJ1-3; 7 bases map to TRBD1. The CDR3 runs to 16 residues. CDR1 and CDR2 (germline): MNHNS, SASEGT. Trimming removed 1 base from V and 4 bases from J; junction bases left unmatched: 7.

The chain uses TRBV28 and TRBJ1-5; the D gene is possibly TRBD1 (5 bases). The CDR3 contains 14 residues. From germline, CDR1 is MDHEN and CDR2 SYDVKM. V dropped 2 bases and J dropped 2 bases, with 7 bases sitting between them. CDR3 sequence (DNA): TGTGCCAGCAGTTTAACGACAGGCAATCAGCCCCAGCATTTT. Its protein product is CASSLTTGNQPQHF.

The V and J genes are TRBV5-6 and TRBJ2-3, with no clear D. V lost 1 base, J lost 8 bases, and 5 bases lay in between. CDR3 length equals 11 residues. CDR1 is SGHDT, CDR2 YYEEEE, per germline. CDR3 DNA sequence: TGTGCCAGCAGCTTGACTACTACGCAGTATTTT. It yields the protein CASSLTTTQYF.

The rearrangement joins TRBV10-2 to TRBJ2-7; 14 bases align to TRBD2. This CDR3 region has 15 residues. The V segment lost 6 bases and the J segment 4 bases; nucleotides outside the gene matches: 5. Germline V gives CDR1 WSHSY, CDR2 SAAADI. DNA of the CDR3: TGCGCCAGCAGGGGGGGGACTAGCGGGGGATACGAGCAGTACTTC. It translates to CASRGGTSGGYEQYF.

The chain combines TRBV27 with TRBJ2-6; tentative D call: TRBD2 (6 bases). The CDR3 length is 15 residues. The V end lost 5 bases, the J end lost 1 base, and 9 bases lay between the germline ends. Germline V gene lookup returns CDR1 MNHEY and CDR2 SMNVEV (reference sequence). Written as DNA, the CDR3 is TGTGCCAGCAGTATGGGGAGGTCTGGGGCCAACGTCCTGACTTTC. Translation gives CASSMGRSGANVLTF.

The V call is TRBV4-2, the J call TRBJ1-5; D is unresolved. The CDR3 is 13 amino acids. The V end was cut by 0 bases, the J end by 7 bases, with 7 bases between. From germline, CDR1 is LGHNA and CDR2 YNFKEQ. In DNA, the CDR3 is TGTGCCAGCAGCCAAGATAAACTACAGCCCCAGCATTTT. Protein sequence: CASSQDKLQPQHF.

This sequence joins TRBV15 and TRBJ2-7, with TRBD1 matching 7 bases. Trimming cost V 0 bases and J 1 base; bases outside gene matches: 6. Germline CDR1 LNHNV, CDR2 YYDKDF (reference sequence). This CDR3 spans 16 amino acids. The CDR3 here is CATSRDVNRGSYEQYF. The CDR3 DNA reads TGTGCCACCAGCAGAGATGTCAACAGGGGATCCTACGAGCAGTACTTC. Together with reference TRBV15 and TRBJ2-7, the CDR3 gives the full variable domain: DAMVIQNPRYQVTQFGKPVTLSCSQTLNHNVMYWYQQKSSQAPKLLFHYYDKDFNNEADTPDNFQSRRPNTSFCFLDIRSPGLGDTAMYLCATSRDVNRGSYEQYFGPGTRLTVT.

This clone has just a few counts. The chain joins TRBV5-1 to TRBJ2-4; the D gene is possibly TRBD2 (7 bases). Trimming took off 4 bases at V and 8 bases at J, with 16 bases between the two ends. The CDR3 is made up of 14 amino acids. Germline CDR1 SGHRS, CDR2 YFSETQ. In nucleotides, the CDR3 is TGCGCCAGCAGCGCCCAACAGGGAGGGGACATTCAGTACTTC. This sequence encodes CASSAQQGGDIQYF. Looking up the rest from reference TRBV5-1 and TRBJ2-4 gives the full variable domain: KAGVTQTPRYLIKTRGQQVTLSCSPISGHRSVSWYQQTPGQGLQFLFEYFSETQRNKGNFPGRFSGRQFSNSRSEMNVSTLELGDSALYLCASSAQQGGDIQYFGAGTRLSVL.

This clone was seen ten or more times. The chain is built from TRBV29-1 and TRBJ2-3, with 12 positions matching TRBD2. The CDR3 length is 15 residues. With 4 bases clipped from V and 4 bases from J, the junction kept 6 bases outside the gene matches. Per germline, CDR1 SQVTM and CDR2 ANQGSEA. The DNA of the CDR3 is TGCAGCGTTGTCCCGACTAGCGGGGGAGCAGATACGCAGTATTTT. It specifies CSVVPTSGGADTQYF.

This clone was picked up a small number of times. DNA for the CDR3: TGTGCCAGCACCATGAGCTTCGGACAGCGGGGTACTGAAGCTTTCTTT. Its protein product is CASTMSFGQRGTEAFF. The gene calls are TRBV7-9 and TRBJ1-1; a possible D gene is TRBD1 (6 bases). The germline V and J ends were trimmed by 7 bases and 5 bases, with 23 bases remaining between them. The CDR3 contains 16 residues. Germline V gene data show CDR1 as SEHNR and CDR2 as FQNEAQ (reference sequence).

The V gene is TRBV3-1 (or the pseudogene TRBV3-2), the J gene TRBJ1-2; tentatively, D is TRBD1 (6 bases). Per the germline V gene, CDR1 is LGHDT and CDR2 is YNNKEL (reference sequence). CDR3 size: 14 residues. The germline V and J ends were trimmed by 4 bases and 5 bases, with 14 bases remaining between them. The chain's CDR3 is CASSPAGQPYGYTF. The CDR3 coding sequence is TGTGCCAGCAGCCCGGCCGGACAGCCTTATGGCTACACCTTC.

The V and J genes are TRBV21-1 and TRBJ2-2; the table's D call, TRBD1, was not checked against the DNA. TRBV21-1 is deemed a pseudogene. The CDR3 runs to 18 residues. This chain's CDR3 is CASSPRVYRGLNTGELFF. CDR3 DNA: TGTGCCAGCAGCCCTCGAGTTTACAGGGGACTGAACACCGGGGAGCTGTTTTTT.

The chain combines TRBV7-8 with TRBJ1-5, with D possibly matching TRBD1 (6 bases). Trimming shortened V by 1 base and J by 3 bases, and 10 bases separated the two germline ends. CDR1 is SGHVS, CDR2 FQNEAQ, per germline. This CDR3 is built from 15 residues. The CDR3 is CASSLDLGANQPQHF. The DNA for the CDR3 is TGTGCCAGCAGCTTAGACTTGGGGGCCAATCAGCCCCAGCATTTT.

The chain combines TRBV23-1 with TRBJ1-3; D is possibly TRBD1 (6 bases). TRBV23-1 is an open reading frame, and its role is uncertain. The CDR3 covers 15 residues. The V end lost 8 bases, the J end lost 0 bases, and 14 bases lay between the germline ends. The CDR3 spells CASSRGKLSGNTIYF. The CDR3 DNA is TGCGCCAGCTCCAGGGGCAAACTCTCTGGAAACACCATATATTTT.

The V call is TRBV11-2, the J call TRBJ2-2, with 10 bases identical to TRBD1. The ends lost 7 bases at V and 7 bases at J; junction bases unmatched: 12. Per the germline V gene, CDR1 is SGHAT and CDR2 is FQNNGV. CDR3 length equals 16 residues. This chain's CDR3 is CASTPRGDRGYGELFF. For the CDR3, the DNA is TGTGCCAGCACCCCCAGGGGGGACAGGGGATACGGGGAGCTGTTTTTT.

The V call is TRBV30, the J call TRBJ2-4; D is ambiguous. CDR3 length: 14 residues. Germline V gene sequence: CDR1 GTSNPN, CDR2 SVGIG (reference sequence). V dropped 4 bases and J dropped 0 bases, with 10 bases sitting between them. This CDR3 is CAWMEKLAKNIQYF. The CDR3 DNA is TGTGCCTGGATGGAGAAATTAGCCAAAAACATTCAGTACTTC.